This TCR beta chain was recorded in a study of graft-versus-host responses after intestinal transplantation. Whole-study context: Transplantation in recipients was multivisceral, liver-intestinal, or isolated intestinal.

Germline CDR1 reads LGHNA; CDR2 reads YNFKEQ. V lost 1 base and J lost 6, with 12 bases in between. This CDR3 spans 15 amino acids. Turning to this clone: Its antigen is still unknown.

Regarding the study as a whole: Detected in recipient marrow were GvH clones, some of which were first observed in ileum or blood.

Profiled with immunoSEQ multiplex PCR; TCRdb holds only in-frame clones, not every one. Of fewer than 130,000 clones listed, roughly 95% are singletons. The V and J genes are TRBV4-2 and TRBJ2-2; D not resolved. This sequence originates from a human donor who received an intestinal transplant. The sequenced sample was unstimulated CD8+ T cells sorted from spleen or lymph node cells, obtained before intestinal transplant. The CDR3 nucleotides read TGTGCCAGCAGCCAAGTTGGGTCACTCCCCGGGGAGCTGTTTTTT. Translating it yields CASSQVGSLPGELFF.